This TCR beta chain was sequenced in a study of beta chain features in type 1 diabetes. Study-level information: Age, gender and cell yields were similar between patients and healthy donors. Study results and limitations: It was among patients, rather than healthy donors, that naive, central memory and Treg TCRB repertoires appeared more similar. Type 1 diabetes patients had moderately but significantly shorter TCRB CDR3s in all four CD4+ subsets.

This clone was observed a handful of times. The antigen is unknown. The sequenced template was cDNA made from the entire isolated RNA. Sequencing was performed with immunoSEQ multiplex PCR; in TCRdb, only in-frame clones are kept and a portion is missing. This table holds 350,000 to 450,000 clones, 10% to 15% found once. This CDR3 contains 15 residues. Germline trimming cut 5 bases from V and 4 bases from J; bases unmatched to any gene: 8. CDR1 and CDR2 (germline): PRHDT, FYEKMQ (reference sequence). The genes are TRBV13 and TRBJ1-2; 9 nucleotides agree with TRBD1. Sequencing was performed on naive CD4+ T cells from blood. This clonotype originated in a woman younger than 35 with type 1 diabetes. The DNA for the CDR3 is TGTGCCAGCAGCCGTCGGGACAGGGAGCCCTATGGCTACACCTTC. It yields the protein CASSRRDREPYGYTF.